A selection of T cell receptor beta chains follows, all from one sample in a study of T-cell reconstitution after alpha-beta-depleted transplantation in children. TCRdb itself ran the PCR reads through MiXCR, one entry per CDR3 protein. Of roughly 200,000 distinct CDR3 sequences listed, about a tenth are singletons. Sequences were derived from PBMCs, sampled before TCRalphabeta/CD19-depleted stem cell transplant. The receptors were gathered from a child less than two years old with acute myeloid leukemia, due to receive a stem cell transplant. CDR3s include the opening cysteine and the closing phenylalanine or tryptophan. A D gene is named only where the DNA matches it firmly. Clone size appears in some rows only: once, few, many, or a class for an expanded clone.

V	J	size	D	DNA	CDR3
TRBV2	TRBJ2-5	many	NA	TGTGCCAGCAGCGGGGGGCGAGAGACCCAGTACTTC	CASSGGRETQYF
TRBV6-5	TRBJ2-7	NA	TRBD2	TGTGCCAGCAGTTACTCAGGGACTAGAAACGAGCAGTACTTC	CASSYSGTRNEQYF
TRBV18	TRBJ2-2	many	NA	TGTGCCAGCTCACCATCTGCCGGGGAGCTGTTTTTT	CASSPSAGELFF
TRBV10-3	TRBJ1-2	many	TRBD1	TGTGCCATCAGTGGACAGGGGATGGATGGCTACACCTTC	CAISGQGMDGYTF
TRBV20-1	TRBJ1-3	many	NA	TGCAGTGCTAGCGGGCCGAGTTGGGGAAACACCATATATTTT	CSASGPSWGNTIYF
TRBV28	TRBJ2-3	many	NA	TGTGCCAGCAGGTGGACTGAGAGTCCGCAGTATTTT	CASRWTESPQYF
TRBV20-1	TRBJ1-2	many	NA	TGCAGTGCCGTACAGGAATGGTATGGCTACACCTTC	CSAVQEWYGYTF
TRBV7-9	TRBJ2-1	many	NA	TGTGCCAGCAGCTCCCTGTGGGGGAATGAGCAGTTCTTC	CASSSLWGNEQFF
TRBV5-6	TRBJ2-5	many	NA	TGTGCCAGCAGCCCTCCACTAGTAAAGGAAGAGACCCAGTACTTC	CASSPPLVKEETQYF
TRBV29-1	TRBJ1-2	many	NA	TGCAGCGTTGAAAAGGCAGGGGTGGGCTATGGCTACACCTTC	CSVEKAGVGYGYTF
TRBV5-1	TRBJ2-1	many	NA	TGCGCCAGCAGCCGGGACGTGAGGGGGGATGAGCAGTTCTTC	CASSRDVRGDEQFF
TRBV7-8	TRBJ1-6	many	NA	TGTGCCAGCAGCCCCCGGACAGAACTAAATTCACCCCTCCACTTT	CASSPRTELNSPLHF
TRBV15	TRBJ2-1	NA	NA	TGTGCCACCAGCAGAGAAAAGGGCGGCCAAGGGGACAATGGGCAGTTCTTC	CATSREKGGQGDNGQFF
TRBV28	TRBJ2-7	NA	NA	TGTGCCAGCGTACCATCCTTGGGCAACTTACCGCGGGATTCATCCTACGAGCAGTACTTC	CASVPSLGNLPRDSSYEQYF
TRBV2	TRBJ2-3	many	NA	TGTGCCAGCATCCTTGGGGTTAACCTTGATACGCAGTATTTT	CASILGVNLDTQYF
TRBV3-1	TRBJ2-5	many	TRBD2	TGTGCCAGCAGCACCGGGACTAGCGGGGGGGCGAAAGAGACCCAGTACTTC	CASSTGTSGGAKETQYF
TRBV5-1	TRBJ2-7	many	TRBD1	TGCGCCAGCAGCCGGACAGGGACCGACGAGCAGTACTTC	CASSRTGTDEQYF
TRBV4-2	TRBJ2-1	many	TRBD1	TGTGCCAGCAGCCAACCCGACAGGGTTGGATACAATGAGCAGTTCTTC	CASSQPDRVGYNEQFF
TRBV6-1	TRBJ2-1	NA	TRBD2	TGTGCCAGCAGTGAAATTAGCGGGAGAACATCGTTCTTC	CASSEISGRTSFF
TRBV3-1	TRBJ1-1	many	NA	TGTGCCAGCACCCGGGGCACGCAGGGGAGCGCTGAAGCTTTCTTT	CASTRGTQGSAEAFF
TRBV7-9	TRBJ2-1	many	NA	TGTGCCAGCAGCTTAGTGTCCGGAGTTAGTTATGAGCAGTTCTTC	CASSLVSGVSYEQFF
TRBV29-1	TRBJ2-3	NA	NA	TGCAGCGTTGCGGCCCCAACAGATACGCAGTATTTT	CSVAAPTDTQYF
TRBV30	TRBJ2-1	few	NA	TGTGCCTGGAGTGTATTGGGATTGGATAACAATGAGCAGTTCTTC	CAWSVLGLDNNEQFF
TRBV18	TRBJ1-5	few	TRBD1	TGTGCCAGCTCACCACGGACAGGTCAAAATCAGCCCCAGCATTTT	CASSPRTGQNQPQHF
TRBV5-1	TRBJ2-7	many	NA	TGCGCCAGCGCCACTACCGGGACCCTTCACTACGAGCAGTACTTC	CASATTGTLHYEQYF
TRBV5-1	TRBJ2-2	many	NA	TGCGCCAGCAGCTTGTACCAGGCGGGGACGCACACCGGGGAGCTGTTTTTT	CASSLYQAGTHTGELFF
TRBV5-1	TRBJ2-1	many	NA	TGCGCCAGCAGCTGGGCCGAAAGGATGAATGAGCAGTTCTTC	CASSWAERMNEQFF
TRBV25-1	TRBJ2-6	many	NA	TGTGCCAGCAGTGAACTTAGAGGGGCCAACGTCCTGACTTTC	CASSELRGANVLTF
TRBV20-1	TRBJ1-5	NA	NA	TGCAGTGCCTCCCTCCAGGATCAGCCCCAGCATTTT	CSASLQDQPQHF
TRBV10-1	TRBJ1-4	many	TRBD1	TGCGCCAGCAGCACAGGGGCCGATAATGAAAAACTGTTTTTT	CASSTGADNEKLFF
TRBV28	TRBJ1-5	many	NA	TGTGCCAGCAGTTTGGGGGGGACAATCCTCAATCAGCCCCAGCATTTT	CASSLGGTILNQPQHF
TRBV2	TRBJ2-1	many	NA	TGTGCCAGCAGTGACGATAAGGGGGGCTCCTACAATGAGCAGTTCTTC	CASSDDKGGSYNEQFF
TRBV10-3	TRBJ2-5	many	NA	TGTGCCATCAGACCTGAGGGTGGAGAGACCCAGTACTTC	CAIRPEGGETQYF
TRBV18	TRBJ2-1	many	NA	TGTGCCAGCTCACCCGGGACGAGAAATGAGCAGTTCTTC	CASSPGTRNEQFF
TRBV7-8	TRBJ2-1	NA	NA	TGTGCCAGCAGCTTAGGGCTAACCTACAATGAGCAGTTCTTC	CASSLGLTYNEQFF
TRBV30	TRBJ2-5	few	NA	TGTGCCACCGGCGAAGCAGAGACCCAGTACTTC	CATGEAETQYF
TRBV10-3	TRBJ2-1	many	TRBD2	TGTGCCATCAGTGACATGACTAGCGGGAGCTCCTACAATGAGCAGTTCTTC	CAISDMTSGSSYNEQFF
TRBV14	TRBJ2-6	many	NA	TGTGCCAGCAGCCCTCGCAGCTCTGGGGCCAACGTCCTGACTTTC	CASSPRSSGANVLTF
TRBV15	TRBJ1-5	many	NA	TGTGCCACCAGCAGAGATTCTCTGTCGAACCGGCCCCAGCATTTT	CATSRDSLSNRPQHF
TRBV6-1	TRBJ1-1	once	NA	TGTGCCAGCAGCCCCGGACAGTGGGGCATTGAAGCTTTCTTT	CASSPGQWGIEAFF
TRBV7-3	TRBJ2-1	many	TRBD2	TGTGCCAGCAGCTTAATTGCGGGGGGCCTGCTCTACAATGAGCAGTTCTTC	CASSLIAGGLLYNEQFF
TRBV19	TRBJ2-3	NA	NA	TGTGCCAGTAGTATAGGTGGCACAGATACGCAGTATTTT	CASSIGGTDTQYF
TRBV6-5	TRBJ2-5	NA	TRBD1	TGTGCCAGCAGTTACCGGGGACAGGGTGAGACCCAGTACTTC	CASSYRGQGETQYF
TRBV5-1	TRBJ2-2	many	NA	TGCGCCAGCAGCTTGACAGGTTTGAACACCGGGGAGCTGTTTTTT	CASSLTGLNTGELFF
TRBV7-9	TRBJ2-7	many	TRBD1	TGTGCCAGCAGCTTAGGGACAGGGGCTTACTACGAGCAGTACTTC	CASSLGTGAYYEQYF
TRBV12-3/TRBV12-4	TRBJ1-3	many	NA	TGTGCCAGCAGTTCCCGCTTGGACTCTGGAAACACCATATATTTT	CASSSRLDSGNTIYF
TRBV12-3/TRBV12-4	TRBJ2-1	many	NA	TGTGCCACCACCCAGACAGGCGACAATGAGCAGTTCTTC	CATTQTGDNEQFF
TRBV5-4	TRBJ2-1	many	TRBD2	TGTGCCAGCAGCTTTGTACCCACTGGACTAGTATATTCCCTGGGTAATGAGCAGTTCTTC	CASSFVPTGLVYSLGNEQFF
TRBV7-9	TRBJ2-2	many	NA	TGTGCCAGCAGCCCTAATAAGGGCCTCTACACCGGGGAGCTGTTTTTT	CASSPNKGLYTGELFF
TRBV20-1	TRBJ2-7	many	TRBD2	TGCAGTGCTAGAGGGGGGGGGGTAGACTACGAGCAGTACTTC	CSARGGGVDYEQYF
TRBV24-1	TRBJ2-1	many	TRBD1	TGTGCCACCAGTGACCGAGGGACAGGGGGAACCAATGAGCAGTTCTTC	CATSDRGTGGTNEQFF
TRBV15	TRBJ1-1	many	NA	TGTGCCACCAGCAGAGATGCGTCACCCGAGATGTTCTTT	CATSRDASPEMFF
TRBV18	TRBJ2-4	NA	TRBD1	TGTGCCAGCTCACCACCCGGGACAGGGACCAACATTCAGTACTTC	CASSPPGTGTNIQYF
TRBV9	TRBJ2-1	few	NA	TGTGCCAGCAGCGCCCCGATGGGCTTTCATGAGCAGTTCTTC	CASSAPMGFHEQFF
TRBV11-2	TRBJ2-5	NA	NA	TGTGCCAGCAGCTTAGAGTGGGTAGTACGAGAGACCCAGTACTTC	CASSLEWVVRETQYF
TRBV7-3	TRBJ2-1	many	TRBD2	TGTGCCAGCAGCTTAGGACTAGCGTCTACCTACAATGAGCAGTTCTTC	CASSLGLASTYNEQFF
TRBV7-2	TRBJ2-5	many	TRBD2	TGTGCCAGCAGCCCCCGGGGGGGCAGGGCCGCTAGCCGAGAGACCCAGTACTTC	CASSPRGGRAASRETQYF
TRBV28	TRBJ2-7	many	TRBD1	TGTGCCAGCAGTCATCACAGGGGCCATTCCTACGAGCAGTACTTC	CASSHHRGHSYEQYF